The clone carrying this TCR beta chain was detected once. This sample was included in a study of blood T cell repertoires in COVID-19. For the study at large: Nucleic acid was either cDNA or gDNA, and it came from T cells, B-cell-depleted T cells, or PBMCs.

Original processing notes: Reference gene primer amplification in the assay estimated nucleated cell counts. Repertoires were generated with immunoSEQ multiplex PCR, while TCRdb's copy carries only in-frame clones and drops some. The V and J calls and clone size are taken from that table; D and trimming were inferred from the DNA. The data contain about 440,000 clones, 90% of them singletons. This CDR3 has 14 residues. The germline V and J ends were trimmed by 5 bases and 4 bases, with 14 bases remaining between them. In germline, CDR1 is SGHNT, CDR2 YENEEA. Adults between roughly 18 and 89 years of age took part from about two dozen US areas. Assignment of participants to cohorts was predicated upon participant-reported clinical history.

This TCR came from a young man who had recovered from COVID-19. The sequencing input was PBMCs or T cells enriched from blood (not recorded which). The chain has TRBV11-3 and TRBJ1-1; weak D call: TRBD1 (5 bases). The CDR3: CASSTGGLGTEAFF. The CDR3 DNA follows: TGTGCCAGCAGCACCGGGGGTCTGGGCACTGAAGCTTTCTTT.